The clone carrying this TCR beta chain was detected ten times or more. Its cognate antigen is unknown. Noted time point: persistent/refractory GD, antithyroid drugs over 5 years with positive TRAb. The TCR library was prepared using RNA isolated from PBMCs. Guidelines of the American Thyroid Association were used to diagnose Graves' disease. Germline V gene data show CDR1 as MNHNS and CDR2 as SASEGT. Trimming removed 6 bases from V and 1 base from J, with 13 bases in between. The CDR3 extends over 14 amino acids. This entry belongs to a study of regulatory T cells in long-lasting Graves disease. General observations from the study: The study found persistent patients shared more public clonotypes (2,741) than new patients (966). Rather than thyroid tissue, only peripheral blood underwent study.

Arm-PCR with iRepertoire HTBI primers amplified the CDR3 regions for these TCR beta libraries. TCRdb re-called the multiplex PCR reads through MiXCR, storing one row per CDR3 protein. This sample has about 470,000 distinct CDR3 sequences, with around 21% found just once. The material was peripheral blood mononuclear cells (PBMCs), obtained when the disease was refractory, from a patient treated with antithyroid drugs. The rearrangement joins TRBV6-1 to TRBJ2-7; D gene ambiguous. The sequence was collected from a female donor with Graves disease. The CDR3, as DNA: TGTGCCAGCAGCGCCCTTACAGCTTCCTACGAGCAGTACTTC. This gives the protein CASSALTASYEQYF.